These 27 T cell receptor beta chains were all obtained from the same sample, sequenced in a study of OX40 agonist ivuxolimab in advanced cancers. Repertoires were generated with immunoSEQ multiplex PCR, while TCRdb's copy carries only in-frame clones and drops some. The sample contains about 86,000 clones, roughly nine tenths of which appear only once. Sequences were derived from CD4+ or CD8+ T cells sorted from blood, sampled in a trial of the OX40 agonist ivuxolimab. The receptors come from an adult with an advanced solid tumor such as melanoma, head and neck, liver or kidney cancer.

The CDR3 bases are TGTGCTAGTGGTTTGGGACACCGTTATGGCTACACCTTC. Translation gives CASGLGHRYGYTF. This rearrangement joins TRBV12-5 to TRBJ1-2, with D unresolved. This CDR3 comprises 13 residues. In germline, CDR1 is LGHNT, CDR2 FRNRAP. Deletions cut 1 base from V and 5 bases from J, with 8 bases between.

The chain links TRBV9 to TRBJ2-2, with 7 bases lining up with TRBD2. CDR1 is SGDLS, CDR2 YYNGEE, per germline. With 4 bases clipped from V and 3 bases from J, the junction kept 21 bases outside the gene matches. The CDR3 spans 20 residues. CDR3 in amino acids: CASSPQSWLLTSRDTGELFF. In DNA form, the CDR3 reads TGTGCCAGCAGCCCCCAATCCTGGCTCCTGACTAGCCGGGACACCGGGGAGCTGTTTTTT.

This clone showed up just a few times. V gene TRBV2 combines with J gene TRBJ2-5; D remains unclear. In germline, CDR1 is SNHLY, CDR2 FYNNEI. The germline V and J ends were trimmed by 2 bases and 7 bases, with 11 bases remaining between them. The CDR3 covers 13 residues. CDR3 bases: TGTGCCAGCAGTGAACTCGGGCTCGGGACCCAGTACTTC. Translated, it gives CASSELGLGTQYF.

V is TRBV19 and J is TRBJ1-2, with 7 bases matching TRBD1. Germline V lookup: CDR1 LNHDA, CDR2 SQIVND (reference sequence). The V segment lost 3 bases and the J segment 4 bases; nucleotides outside the gene matches: 2. This CDR3 comprises 13 residues. The CDR3, as DNA: TGTGCCAGTAGTATCGGACAGGCCTATGGCTACACCTTC. Translated: CASSIGQAYGYTF. Based on the CDR3 plus reference TRBV19 and TRBJ1-2, the full variable domain is DGGITQSPKYLFRKEGQNVTLSCEQNLNHDAMYWYRQDPGQGLRLIYYSQIVNDFQKGDIAEGYSVSREKKESFPLTVTSAQKNPTAFYLCASSIGQAYGYTFGSGTRLTVV.

The chain couples TRBV11-3 to TRBJ2-3; possibly TRBD2 for D (6 bases). Trimming stripped 1 base from V and 0 bases from J, with 8 bases between. This CDR3 contains 15 residues. The germline gives CDR1 SGHNT, CDR2 YENEEA. CDR3 coding DNA: TGTGCCAGCAGCTTAGGCGGGACCAGCACAGATACGCAGTATTTT. It yields the protein CASSLGGTSTDTQYF.

This clone was seen a few times. The chain joins TRBV16 to TRBJ1-2; a possible D gene is TRBD1 (6 bases). Germline CDR1 is KGHSY and CDR2 is FQNENV. Trimming left V 2 bases short and J 2 bases short, with 9 bases between. The CDR3 length is 14 residues. CDR3 amino acids: CASSQIGQNYGYTF. The DNA for the CDR3 is TGTGCCAGCAGCCAAATTGGACAGAACTATGGCTACACCTTC.

The chain links TRBV19 to TRBJ2-1; D unresolved. V was trimmed by 3 bases and J by 16 bases, leaving 7 bases between them. This CDR3 is built from 9 residues. From germline, CDR1 is LNHDA and CDR2 SQIVND (reference sequence). The CDR3 sequence: CASSIVSFF. DNA of the CDR3: TGTGCCAGTAGTATTGTGTCCTTCTTC. Supplemented by reference TRBV19 and TRBJ2-1, the full variable domain reads DGGITQSPKYLFRKEGQNVTLSCEQNLNHDAMYWYRQDPGQGLRLIYYSQIVNDFQKGDIAEGYSVSREKKESFPLTVTSAQKNPTAFYLCASSIVSFFGPGTRLTVL.

The chain links TRBV9 to TRBJ2-7; TRBD2 is a possible D gene (6 bases). The CDR3 contains 14 residues. Trimming cost V 4 bases and J 1 base, with 12 bases left between them. The germline V gene has CDR1 SGDLS and CDR2 YYNGEE. This CDR3 is CASSSGTGSYEQYF. DNA for the CDR3: TGTGCCAGCAGCTCCGGGACTGGATCCTACGAGCAGTACTTC.

The chain joins TRBV4-2 to TRBJ1-5; D ambiguous. The germline V and J ends were trimmed by 0 bases and 5 bases, with 5 bases remaining between them. The CDR3 loop spans 13 amino acids. Looked up from germline, CDR1 is LGHNA and CDR2 is YNFKEQ. CDR3 residues: CASSQDSDQPQHF. The CDR3 coding sequence is TGTGCCAGCAGCCAAGATTCCGATCAGCCCCAGCATTTT.

The chain employs TRBV30 and TRBJ1-1, with D uncertain. The CDR3 has 11 residues. The ends were cut back, 6 bases at V and 5 bases at J, with 10 bases in the middle. Germline loops: CDR1 GTSNPN, CDR2 SVGIG (reference sequence). The DNA for the CDR3 is TGTGCCTGCGCTATTCAAACTGAAGCTTTCTTT. The encoded protein is CACAIQTEAFF.

The V gene is TRBV7-8, the J gene TRBJ1-1; no firm D call. The CDR3 is 14 amino acids. Germline values: CDR1 SGHVS, CDR2 FQNEAQ. Trimming left V 2 bases short and J 1 base short, with 8 bases between. The DNA of the CDR3 is TGTGCCAGCAGCTTACTCCCAGGGAACACTGAAGCTTTCTTT. This codes for CASSLLPGNTEAFF.

This chain connects TRBV10-2 to TRBJ2-7; D might be TRBD1 (5 bases). The CDR3 consists of 11 residues. From germline, CDR1 is WSHSY and CDR2 SAAADI. V shed 8 bases and J shed 5 bases, with 10 bases lying between them. This CDR3 is CASAGFDEQYV. CDR3 DNA: TGCGCCAGCGCAGGGTTTGACGAGCAGTACGTC.

This clone showed up just once. V and J are TRBV10-3 and TRBJ2-2; no clear D gene. V lost 0 bases and J lost 1, with 6 bases in between. This CDR3 has 15 amino acids. Per the germline V gene, CDR1 is ENHRY and CDR2 is SYGVKD. The CDR3 DNA reads TGTGCCATCAGTGAGTCGACTGGGAACACCGGGGAGCTGTTTTTT. It is translated as CAISESTGNTGELFF.

The chain is built from TRBV4-3 and TRBJ2-3; tentative D call: TRBD1 (6 bases). CDR3 length: 16 residues. The V and J ends lost 1 base and 0 bases respectively, with 11 bases between them. CDR1 LGHNA and CDR2 YSLEER come from the germline V gene. The CDR3 DNA sequence: TGCGCCAGCAGCCAAGGTGCAGGGGCTAGCACAGATACGCAGTATTTT. Translated: CASSQGAGASTDTQYF.

For the CDR3, the DNA is TGTGCCAGCAGTATGTGGGAGGGCCCGGGGGAGCTGTTTTTT. Amino acid sequence: CASSMWEGPGELFF. The genes are TRBV25-1 and TRBJ2-2, with 7 bases lining up with TRBD2. Germline V gene sequence: CDR1 MGHDK, CDR2 SYGVNS. V lost 5 bases to trimming and J lost 8 bases; unmatched junction nucleotides: 8. The CDR3 has 14 amino acids. The full variable domain, with the rest looked up from reference TRBV25-1 and TRBJ2-2, is EADIYQTPRYLVIGTGKKITLECSQTMGHDKMYWYQQDPGMELHLIHYSYGVNSTEKGDLSSESTVSRIRTEHFPLTLESARPSHTSQYLCASSMWEGPGELFFGEGSRLTVL.

The rearrangement joins TRBV5-6 to TRBJ2-7; 7 bases align to TRBD1. The germline V gene has CDR1 SGHDT and CDR2 YYEEEE. Trimming cost V 4 bases and J 4 bases; bases outside gene matches: 8. The CDR3 runs 14 residues. CDR3 coding DNA: TGTGCCAGCAGCCCCGGCAGGGGGTTTTACGAGCAGTACTTC. It encodes CASSPGRGFYEQYF.

The J gene is TRBJ2-1, the V gene TRBV6-5; 7 bases map to TRBD2. With V trimmed by 4 bases and J by 10 bases, 13 bases remained unmatched. From germline, CDR1 is MNHEY and CDR2 SVGAGI. The CDR3 contains 15 residues. The CDR3: CASSWGGVGDLEQFF. DNA of the CDR3: TGTGCCAGCAGTTGGGGAGGGGTCGGGGACTTGGAGCAGTTCTTC.

The V gene is TRBV6-1, the J gene TRBJ2-7, with 9 bases fitting TRBD1. Trimming at V came to 4 bases and at J to 4 bases, leaving 11 bases not matched to a gene. The CDR3 runs to 16 residues. Germline V CDR1 and CDR2: MNHNS, SASEGT. The CDR3 nucleotides are TGTGCCAGCAGTGCGGAGGGACAGGGTTCGAGGTACGAGCAGTACGTC. Encoded protein: CASSAEGQGSRYEQYV.

V and J are TRBV2 and TRBJ2-7; either TRBD1 or TRBD2 may supply D (5 bases each). This CDR3 region has 13 residues. V shed 6 bases and J shed 5 bases, with 14 bases lying between them. CDR1 is SNHLY and CDR2 is FYNNEI in the germline V gene. The CDR3 is CASREEGVHEQYV. As DNA, the CDR3 is TGTGCCAGCAGGGAGGAAGGGGTGCACGAGCAGTACGTC.

The chain is built from TRBV4-2 and TRBJ1-1, with 12 bases aligning to TRBD1. Germline CDR1 and CDR2: LGHNA and YNFKEQ. This CDR3 is built from 18 residues. Trimming at V came to 4 bases and at J to 1 base, leaving 10 bases not matched to a gene. CDR3 region: CASSLGTGGAITNTEAFF. CDR3 in DNA: TGTGCCAGCAGCCTCGGGACAGGGGGCGCGATTACGAACACTGAAGCTTTCTTT.

Only one count was recorded for this clone. V is TRBV5-1 and J is TRBJ2-3; D is perhaps TRBD1 (6 bases). The CDR3 consists of 14 residues. V lost 7 bases and J 0 bases, leaving 12 bases between the germline ends. Looked up from germline, CDR1 is SGHRS and CDR2 is YFSETQ. The CDR3 sequence: CASQGLPSTDTQYF. CDR3 DNA sequence: TGCGCCAGCCAGGGGCTACCTAGCACAGATACGCAGTATTTT.

The J gene is TRBJ2-7, the V gene TRBV19; a weak D match, TRBD1 (6 bases). V lost 5 bases to trimming and J lost 6 bases, with 23 bases between them. Germline loops: CDR1 LNHDA, CDR2 SQIVND (reference sequence). This CDR3 contains 16 residues. In nucleotides, the CDR3 is TGTGCCAGTAGTCCCACCTATAACAGGGTAAGGGGCGAGCAGTACTTC. This codes for CASSPTYNRVRGEQYF. Using reference TRBV19 and TRBJ2-7 for the parts outside the CDR3, the full variable domain is DGGITQSPKYLFRKEGQNVTLSCEQNLNHDAMYWYRQDPGQGLRLIYYSQIVNDFQKGDIAEGYSVSREKKESFPLTVTSAQKNPTAFYLCASSPTYNRVRGEQYFGPGTRLTVT.

The rearrangement joins TRBV28 to TRBJ1-4, with a tentative D call TRBD1 (6 bases). In germline, CDR1 is MDHEN, CDR2 SYDVKM. V lost 3 bases, J lost 6 bases, and 17 bases lay in between. The CDR3 sequence is 16 residues long. CDR3 nucleotide sequence: TGTGCCAGCAGTTTCACAGGGCAAATCCGGGATGAAAAACTGTTTTTT. This codes for CASSFTGQIRDEKLFF.

The rearrangement links TRBV18 to TRBJ1-1; TRBD1 matches at 7 bases. Looked up from germline, CDR1 is KGHSH and CDR2 is LQKENI. Trimming removed 0 bases from V and 4 bases from J; junction bases left unmatched: 2. The CDR3 loop spans 14 amino acids. In DNA, the CDR3 is TGTGCCAGCTCACCACCGACAGGGACCACTGAAGCTTTCTTT. Protein: CASSPPTGTTEAFF.

CDR3 DNA sequence: TGTGCCAGCAGCCCATGGATACGGGTAAACCACCTCAATGAGCAGTTCTTC. This sequence encodes CASSPWIRVNHLNEQFF. The chain couples TRBV4-2 to TRBJ2-1; D is undetermined. Trimming removed 4 bases at V and 6 bases at J, with 22 bases between. In germline, CDR1 is LGHNA, CDR2 YNFKEQ. This CDR3 has 17 residues.

The gene calls are TRBV19 and TRBJ2-2, with D uncertain. The V gene lost 3 bases and the J gene lost 5 bases, with 13 bases spanning the gap. The CDR3 covers 15 residues. From germline, CDR1 is LNHDA and CDR2 SQIVND (reference sequence). In nucleotides, the CDR3 is TGTGCCAGTAGTATTTCTTGGGTGTCGACCGGGGAGCTGTTTTTT. This encodes CASSISWVSTGELFF. Together with reference TRBV19 and TRBJ2-2, the CDR3 gives the full variable domain: DGGITQSPKYLFRKEGQNVTLSCEQNLNHDAMYWYRQDPGQGLRLIYYSQIVNDFQKGDIAEGYSVSREKKESFPLTVTSAQKNPTAFYLCASSISWVSTGELFFGEGSRLTVL.

The chain has TRBV25-1 and TRBJ2-7, with D perhaps assigned TRBD1 or TRBD2 (5 bases each). The CDR3 runs 14 residues. V was clipped by 9 bases and J by 3 bases, with 18 bases between them. CDR1 and CDR2 (germline): MGHDK, SYGVNS. Here the CDR3 DNA reads TGTGCCAGAGATCCGGGACCTAGCTTCTACGAGCAGTACTTC. Protein: CARDPGPSFYEQYF.